The rows below give T cell receptor beta chains drawn from one sample of a study of shared clonotypes between healthy human individuals. The repertoire was sequenced with immunoSEQ multiplex PCR; TCRdb's copy has only in-frame clones and lacks some. This sample carries 2 million to 2.5 million clones, almost 96% of them seen once, and the ten largest clones take over 0.1%. The sequencing input was naive CD4+ T cells sorted from blood. The receptors derive from a man aged 18 to 29 in good health. CDR3s include the opening cysteine and the closing phenylalanine or tryptophan. The D gene is left open where the match is weak. Size is omitted from some rows. Given values are once, few, many or a class for expanded clones.

clone_size j_call v_call d_call cdr3_nt cdr3_aa
. TRBJ1-6 TRBV11-2 . TGTGCCAGCAGCTTAGGAACCCCTAATTCACCCCTCCACTTT CASSLGTPNSPLHF
. TRBJ2-6 TRBV28 TRBD1 TGTGCCAGCAGTGCCCGACAGGGGGCGCCCGGGGCCAACGTCCTGACTTTC CASSARQGAPGANVLTF
. TRBJ1-1 TRBV5-5 . TGTGCCAGCAGCCTGACAGTTACTGAAGCTTTCTTT CASSLTVTEAFF
. TRBJ2-5 TRBV7-3 TRBD2 TGTGCCAGCAGCTTAAGTAGCGGGGGGGCCCGAGAGACCCAGTACTTC CASSLSSGGARETQYF
. TRBJ2-7 TRBV6-1 . TGTGCCAGCAGCCAAGGACAGTCCTACGAGCAGTACTTC CASSQGQSYEQYF
. TRBJ2-1 TRBV28 TRBD2 TGTGCCAGCAGTTTAACTAGCGCCCAACCGGGAGAGCAGTTCTTC CASSLTSAQPGEQFF
. TRBJ2-2 TRBV13 . TGTGCCAGCAGCTTAGGTGGTAACACCGGGGAGCTGTTTTTT CASSLGGNTGELFF
. TRBJ1-4 TRBV30 TRBD1 TGTGCCTGGACAACAGGGGCTAATGAAAAACTGTTTTTT CAWTTGANEKLFF
. TRBJ2-3 TRBV13 . TGTGCCAGCAGCTTCTCTAGTGGGTCCACAGATACGCAGTATTTT CASSFSSGSTDTQYF
. TRBJ2-5 TRBV7-2 TRBD2 TGTGCCAGCAAAAGCGGGAGTCTGGGCCAAGAGACCCAGTACTTC CASKSGSLGQETQYF
. TRBJ2-1 TRBV30 . TGTGCTTTCCCGAGGGGGACCTACAATGAGCAGTTCTTC CAFPRGTYNEQFF
. TRBJ2-7 TRBV6-6 . TGTGCCAGCAGTGAGGGACTGGCGATCTACGAGCAGTACTTC CASSEGLAIYEQYF
. TRBJ2-2 TRBV5-1 . TGCGCCAGCAGCCCGGCTATCCCCACCGGGGAGCTGTTTTTT CASSPAIPTGELFF
. TRBJ1-6 TRBV5-1 . TGCGCCAGCAGTCCAGACGTAGGCTATAATTCACCCCTCCACTTT CASSPDVGYNSPLHF
once TRBJ2-7 TRBV14 . TGTGCCAGCAGCCAAGGGTTAGTGCAGTACTTC CASSQGLVQYF
. TRBJ2-1 TRBV11-3 TRBD1 TGTGCCAGCAGCTTAGGGGGACAGGGGTTCAATGAGCAGTTCTTC CASSLGGQGFNEQFF
. TRBJ2-5 TRBV10-3 . TGTGCCATCAGCGCCCGGGACCAAGAGACCCAGTACTTC CAISARDQETQYF
. TRBJ2-5 TRBV7-9 . TGTGCCAGCAGCTCTCTGGACGCAACGGGGACCCAGTACTTC CASSSLDATGTQYF
. TRBJ2-5 TRBV7-9 . TGTGCCAGCAGCACACCGAAGGAGACCCAGTACTTC CASSTPKETQYF
. TRBJ1-1 TRBV19 . TGTGCCAGTAATCGCGCGGTGAACACTGAAGCTTTCTTT CASNRAVNTEAFF
. TRBJ2-5 TRBV9 TRBD2 TGTGCCAGCAGCGTTTCCATCCCCGGGACTAGCGGGCAAGAGACCCAGTACTTC CASSVSIPGTSGQETQYF
. TRBJ2-1 TRBV30 . TGTGCCTGGAGTGAGCGGCTCTACAATGAGCAGTTCTTC CAWSERLYNEQFF
. TRBJ2-7 TRBV6-6 TRBD1 TGTGCCGTCCGGGACAGGGAGTTCGAGCAGTACTTC CAVRDREFEQYF
. TRBJ2-3 TRBV20-1 . TGCAGTGCTAAAAGAGATACGCAGTATTTT CSAKRDTQYF